This entry features one T cell receptor beta chain sequence. The data were obtained in a study of OX40 agonist ivuxolimab in advanced cancers. As for the study in general: Each dose-escalation patient presented with hepatocellular carcinoma, melanoma, renal cell or head and neck cancer. Enrollees could have had prior anti-PD-1, anti-PD-L1 or anti-CTLA-4 therapy, which over 35% had received.

This CDR3 has 14 residues. The V end was cut by 6 bases, the J end by 4 bases, with 12 bases between. Germline lookup yields CDR1 MDHEN and CDR2 SYDVKM. Method: immunoSEQ multiplex PCR; TCRdb's copy keeps in-frame clones and lacks some. The table has tens of thousands of clones, about 87% seen once; the top ten hold 0.95% to 1.3%. This receptor was identified in an adult with an advanced solid tumor such as melanoma, head and neck, liver or kidney cancer. Sequencing used CD4+ or CD8+ T cells sorted from blood, obtained in a trial of the OX40 agonist ivuxolimab. The genes are TRBV28 and TRBJ2-2, with D possibly matching TRBD1 (6 bases). In nucleotides, the CDR3 is TGTGCCAGCAGCAACAGGGTCCCCACCGGGGAGCTGTTTTTT. It translates to CASSNRVPTGELFF.